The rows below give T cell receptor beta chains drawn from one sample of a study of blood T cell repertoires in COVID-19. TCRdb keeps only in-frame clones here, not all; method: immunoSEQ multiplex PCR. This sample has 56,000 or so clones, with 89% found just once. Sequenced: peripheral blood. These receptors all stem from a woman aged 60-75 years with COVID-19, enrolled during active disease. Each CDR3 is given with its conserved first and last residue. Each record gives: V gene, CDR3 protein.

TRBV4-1 CASSQPTGGSGAFF
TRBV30 CAWSFRLSRGYGYTF
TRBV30 CAWGDFKNIQYF
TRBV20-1 CSATLTGELFF
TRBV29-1 CSVDGTIYNEQFF
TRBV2 CASRAGLQETQYF
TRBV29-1 CSGLGSGGGGYTF
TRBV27 CASSLGTGYNSPLHF
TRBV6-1 CASSEGLRKEKLFF
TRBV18 CASSPTGGDGYTF
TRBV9 CASSETGFSGELFF
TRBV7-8 CASSLERQGYYEQYF
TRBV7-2 CASSSNRGNQPQHF
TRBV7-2 CASTLRVGSNQPQHF
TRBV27 CASSLSRGARYEQYF
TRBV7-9 CASSEGSGETQFF
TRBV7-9 CASSNALETGVSHYGYTF
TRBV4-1 CASSQKATNTGELFF
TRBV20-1 CSASQGSNTEAFF
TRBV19 CASSILKTGVKHTQYF
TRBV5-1 CASSLTGTYEQYF
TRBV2 CASSEQGDSNQPQHF
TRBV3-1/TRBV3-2 CASSSNMATPGEQYF
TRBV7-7 CASSRTGTGELFF
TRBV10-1 CASSDDAGGQETQYF
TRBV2 CASSVFSSGRNTIYF
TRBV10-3 CAISERPTGSGNTIYF
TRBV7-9 CASSLADRERSGANVLTF
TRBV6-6 CASSYGSYRNQPQHF
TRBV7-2 CASSLVQGTYEQYF
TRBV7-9 CASSFSIDLHNEQFF
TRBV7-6 CASSAGGFPTDTQYF
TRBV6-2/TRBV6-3 CASSYPGTPHGRAFF
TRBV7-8 CASSLVGTGYGYTF